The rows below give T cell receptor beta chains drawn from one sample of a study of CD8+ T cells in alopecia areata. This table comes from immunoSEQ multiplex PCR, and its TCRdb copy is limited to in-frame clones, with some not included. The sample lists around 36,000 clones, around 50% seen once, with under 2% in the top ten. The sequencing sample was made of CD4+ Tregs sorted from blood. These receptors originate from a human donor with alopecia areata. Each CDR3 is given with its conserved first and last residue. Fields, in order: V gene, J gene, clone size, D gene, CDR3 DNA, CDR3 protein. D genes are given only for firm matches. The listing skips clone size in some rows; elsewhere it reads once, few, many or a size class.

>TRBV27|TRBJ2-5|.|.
TGTGCCAGCAGTTTTCGGGGACGCAAGACCCAGTACTTC
CASSFRGRKTQYF
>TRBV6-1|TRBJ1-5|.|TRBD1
TGTGCCAGCAGAGACAGGGTAATGGGCAATCAGCCCCAGCATTTT
CASRDRVMGNQPQHF
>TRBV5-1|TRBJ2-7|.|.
TGCGCCAGCAGCTTGGCTGGGATGGGCTACGAGCAGTACTTC
CASSLAGMGYEQYF
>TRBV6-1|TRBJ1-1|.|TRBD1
TGTGCCAGCAGAAGGGACAGGGGGCAAGGCACTGAAGCTTTCTTT
CASRRDRGQGTEAFF
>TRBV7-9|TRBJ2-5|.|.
TGCGCCAGCAGCCCGTGGGCAGGCCGCCAAGAGACCCAGTACTTC
CASSPWAGRQETQYF
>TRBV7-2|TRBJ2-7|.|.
TGTGCCAGCAGCTTAAGGGCAGGGTCTATAACCTACGAGCAGTACTTC
CASSLRAGSITYEQYF
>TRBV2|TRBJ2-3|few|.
TGTGCCAGCGACCCCAGACAGGCCGGAGATACGCAGTATTTT
CASDPRQAGDTQYF
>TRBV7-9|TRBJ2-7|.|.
TGTGCCAGCAGCTTAGTGGGTTACGAGCAGTACTTC
CASSLVGYEQYF
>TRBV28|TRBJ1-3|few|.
TGTGCCAGCAGTTTCACCGGGACACTCGGAAACACCATATATTTT
CASSFTGTLGNTIYF
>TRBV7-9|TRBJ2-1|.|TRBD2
TGTGCCAGCAGCCGGACTAGCGGGGGTTACAATGAGCAGTTCTTC
CASSRTSGGYNEQFF
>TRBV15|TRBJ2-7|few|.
TGTGCCACCAGCAGAGATCCCGGGGGTAGGGGCGAGCAGTACTTC
CATSRDPGGRGEQYF
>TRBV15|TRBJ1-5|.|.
TGTGCCACCAGCAAAGTCCGGGGCCCAGGGGGCAATCAGCCCCAGCATTTT
CATSKVRGPGGNQPQHF
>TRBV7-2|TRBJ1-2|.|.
TGTGCCAGCAGCTTAGTTGGGCCCTCGTACGGCTACACCTTC
CASSLVGPSYGYTF
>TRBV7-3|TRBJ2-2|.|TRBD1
TGTGCCAGCAGCTTAACGATTGGGACAGGGACCGGGGAGCTGTTTTTT
CASSLTIGTGTGELFF
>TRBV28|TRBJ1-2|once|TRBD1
TGTGCTGACAGGGAGTTGGGCTATGGCTACACCTTC
CADRELGYGYTF
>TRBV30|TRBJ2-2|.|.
TGTGCCTGGAGTTTGGACTCCCTGAGCACCGGGGAGCTGTTTTTT
CAWSLDSLSTGELFF
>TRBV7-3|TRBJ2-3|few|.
TGTGCCAGCAGCCCGGGCCTAGCGTTTAGTACAGATACGCAGTATTTT
CASSPGLAFSTDTQYF
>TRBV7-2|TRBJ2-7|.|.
TGTGCCAGCAGCTTAGGGACGGCCTACGAGCAGTACTTC
CASSLGTAYEQYF
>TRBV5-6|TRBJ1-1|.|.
TGTGCCAGCTCGCCTTGGGGGCGTCGGAACACTGAAGCCTTCTTT
CASSPWGRRNTEAFF
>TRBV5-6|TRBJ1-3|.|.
TGTGCCAGCAGCACTACAGGGTACCCTGGAAACACCATATATTTT
CASSTTGYPGNTIYF
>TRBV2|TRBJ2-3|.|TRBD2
TGTGCGAGTCGGGGTAGCGGGGGACCAGATACGCAGTATTTT
CASRGSGGPDTQYF
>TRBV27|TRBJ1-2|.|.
TGTGCCACCCGGCGGGTGGGGGGATTTGATGGCTACACCTTC
CATRRVGGFDGYTF
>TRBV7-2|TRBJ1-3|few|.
TGTGCCAGCAGCTTAGGTTTTGGGGGAAACACCATATATTTT
CASSLGFGGNTIYF
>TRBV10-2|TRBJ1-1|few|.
TGCGCCAGCCGTCGGGACAACATCTTTCCTGAAGCTTTCTTT
CASRRDNIFPEAFF
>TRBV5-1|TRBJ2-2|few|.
TGCGCCAGCAGCTTGGCGGGGCCCGGGGAGCTGTTTTTT
CASSLAGPGELFF
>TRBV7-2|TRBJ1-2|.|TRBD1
TGTGCCAGCAGCTTTGACAGGGAATATGGCTACACCTTC
CASSFDREYGYTF